This TCR beta chain was sequenced during a study of cytomegalovirus exposure and HLA in healthy donors. Notes on this clone: The target antigen is unknown.

Primers for the PCR totalled 60 Vbeta and 13 Jbeta. Produced via immunoSEQ multiplex PCR; TCRdb's table is partial and in-frame only. The sample lists fewer than 200,000 clones; roughly 87% were seen once. Study-level results: There were reportedly fewer N-insertions in an Asian-associated ancestry cluster than the roughly 670-donor mean, in a later analysis. Presence/absence analyses assumed roughly uniform sequencing depth across donors, which may not hold. According to reports, the classifier identified cytomegalovirus status with high specificity and sensitivity.

The sequence derives from a boy aged 2-9 years in good health and CMV-seronegative. Sequenced input: PBMCs.

In nucleotides, the CDR3 is TGTGCCAGCAGTTCCGTAACGGGGGGGCAGAGGTATGGCTACACCTTC. It translates to CASSSVTGGQRYGYTF. The chain carries TRBV28 and TRBJ1-2; a possible D gene is TRBD1 (6 bases). The CDR3 spans 16 residues. V was shortened by 4 bases and J by 5 bases, with 20 bases between the two germline ends. CDR1 and CDR2 (germline): MDHEN, SYDVKM.